The 6 T cell receptor beta chains below come from one sample, sequenced in a study of blood T cell repertoires in COVID-19. This table comes from immunoSEQ multiplex PCR, and its TCRdb copy is limited to in-frame clones, with some not included. The repertoire holds about 270,000 clones, with 89% as singletons. Input material: PBMCs or T cells enriched from blood (not recorded which). All receptors come from a woman aged 60-75 years who had recovered from COVID-19.

V is TRBV5-1 and J is TRBJ2-3; D gene uncertain. This CDR3 spans 17 amino acids. Germline-derived CDR1 and CDR2 are SGHRS and YFSETQ. The ends were cut back, 1 base at V and 0 bases at J, with 15 bases in the middle. CDR3 coding DNA: TGCGCCAGCAGCTTGTTGAGTCCGGTACTAAGCACAGATACGCAGTATTTT. This encodes CASSLLSPVLSTDTQYF.

The table lists this clone with a few counts. CDR3 nucleotides: TGTGCCAGCAGGGTACAGGGGACCTACGAGCAGTACTTC. Its translation is CASRVQGTYEQYF. The chain uses TRBV28 and TRBJ2-7; TRBD1 matches at 7 bases. Germline CDR1 is MDHEN and CDR2 is SYDVKM. There are 13 residues in the CDR3. J lost 2 bases, V lost 6 bases, and 4 bases had no gene match.

The chain is built from TRBV30 and TRBJ2-1; TRBD2 is a possible D gene (5 bases). V lost 6 bases to trimming and J lost 0 bases, with 12 bases between them. This CDR3 has 14 residues. Germline CDR1 and CDR2: GTSNPN and SVGIG (reference sequence). The CDR3 is CACSWRSSYNEQFF. The CDR3 bases are TGTGCCTGCTCCTGGAGGAGCTCCTACAATGAGCAGTTCTTC.

The V call is TRBV6-5, the J call TRBJ2-6; no clear D gene. There are 15 residues in the CDR3. Trimming stripped 7 bases from V and 0 bases from J, with 10 bases between. Germline CDR1 and CDR2: MNHEY and SVGAGI. CDR3 bases: TGTGCCAGCAAAACACAGACCTCTGGGGCCAACGTCCTGACTTTC. Translated, it gives CASKTQTSGANVLTF.

This clone has more than one count but fewer than ten. This specimen includes other DNA sequences encoding the same CDR3. The chain recombines TRBV24-1 with TRBJ2-6; the D gene is possibly TRBD2 (5 bases). Germline V gene lookup returns CDR1 KGHDR and CDR2 SFDVKD. Trimming removed 9 bases at V and 4 bases at J, with 9 bases between. This CDR3 has 13 amino acids. The CDR3 DNA follows: TGTGCCACCGGGGAGCCCGGGGCCAACGTCCTGACTTTC. It translates to CATGEPGANVLTF.

The table lists this clone with a count of one. The chain is built from TRBV6-5 and TRBJ1-1; D gene unclear. The V gene's germline CDR1 is MNHEY and CDR2 SVGAGI. V lost 2 bases and J lost 4, with 11 bases in between. The CDR3 is 14 amino acids. The CDR3 loop reads CASSYRRVFTEAFF. DNA for the CDR3: TGTGCCAGCAGTTACAGGCGGGTGTTCACTGAAGCTTTCTTT.